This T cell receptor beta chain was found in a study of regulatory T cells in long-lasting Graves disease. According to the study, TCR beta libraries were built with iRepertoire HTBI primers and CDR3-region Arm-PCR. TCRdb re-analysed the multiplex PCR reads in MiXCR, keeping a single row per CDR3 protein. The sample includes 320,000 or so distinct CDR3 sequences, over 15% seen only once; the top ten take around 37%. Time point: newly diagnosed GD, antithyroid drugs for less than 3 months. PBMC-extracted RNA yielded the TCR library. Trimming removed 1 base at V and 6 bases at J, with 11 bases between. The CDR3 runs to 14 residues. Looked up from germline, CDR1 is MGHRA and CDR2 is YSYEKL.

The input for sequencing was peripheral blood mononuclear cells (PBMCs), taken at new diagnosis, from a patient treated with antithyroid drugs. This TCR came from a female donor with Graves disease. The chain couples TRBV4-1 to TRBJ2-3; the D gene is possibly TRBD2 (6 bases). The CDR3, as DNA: TGCGCCAGCAGCCAAGCGGGAGTGGTTGATACGCAGTATTTT. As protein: CASSQAGVVDTQYF.